The subject of this entry is one TCR beta chain. As handled by the study authors: Nucleated cell counts were estimated from reference gene primer amplification. Sequencing used immunoSEQ multiplex PCR; TCRdb keeps in-frame clones, though not all of them. V, J and clone size are taken as reported in that table, and D and trimming were inferred from the DNA itself. Here the sample spans 300,000 or so clones, about 83% being singletons. The V end lost 5 bases, the J end lost 14 bases, and 15 bases lay between the germline ends. CDR3 length: 12 residues. The data belong to a study of blood T cell repertoires in COVID-19. At the level of the study: The samples span acute and convalescent COVID-19 from the United States, Italy and Spain.

This clonotype originated in a woman aged 45-60 years with acute or convalescent COVID-19. The gene calls are TRBV12-3 or TRBV12-4 and TRBJ1-4; weak D call: TRBD1 (6 bases). The source material was peripheral blood. The CDR3 spells CASSITGLRLFF. The DNA for the CDR3 is TGTGCCAGCAGTATTACAGGGTTGAGGCTGTTTTTT.